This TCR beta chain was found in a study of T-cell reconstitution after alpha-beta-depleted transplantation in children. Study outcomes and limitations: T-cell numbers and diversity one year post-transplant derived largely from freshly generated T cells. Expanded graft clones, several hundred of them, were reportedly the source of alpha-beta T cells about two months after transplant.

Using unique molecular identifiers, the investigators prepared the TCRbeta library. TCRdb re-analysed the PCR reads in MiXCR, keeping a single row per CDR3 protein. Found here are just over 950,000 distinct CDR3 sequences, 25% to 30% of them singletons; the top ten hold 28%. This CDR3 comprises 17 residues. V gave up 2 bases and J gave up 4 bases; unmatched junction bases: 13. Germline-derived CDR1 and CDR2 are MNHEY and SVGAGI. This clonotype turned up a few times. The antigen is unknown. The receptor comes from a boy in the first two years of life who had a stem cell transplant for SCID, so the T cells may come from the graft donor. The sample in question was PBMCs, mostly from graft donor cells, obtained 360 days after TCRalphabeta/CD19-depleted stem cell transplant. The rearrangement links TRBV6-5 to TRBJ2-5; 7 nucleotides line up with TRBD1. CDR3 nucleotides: TGTGCCAGCAGTTACCGACCGGACAGGACCTTCCTAGAGACCCAGTACTTC. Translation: CASSYRPDRTFLETQYF.